Following are 19 T cell receptor beta chains from one sample sequenced in a study of T cells in Graves' hyperthyroidism and ophthalmopathy. RNA transcripts were the template for amplifying TCR beta CDR3 regions. Using the HTBI primer set, a first-round RT-PCR was run on the TCR CDR3. TCRdb ran MiXCR on the multiplex PCR reads and lists one entry per CDR3 protein. The sample yields about 600,000 distinct CDR3 sequences, about 15% seen once. Sequencing input: blood. The origin of the receptors is a woman in her forties or fifties with Graves' ophthalmopathy.

This clonotype has just a few counts. The rearrangement joins TRBV29-1 to TRBJ2-1; 9 nucleotides align to TRBD1. Trimming at V came to 7 bases and at J to 8 bases, leaving 12 bases not matched to a gene. Germline V CDR1 and CDR2: SQVTM, ANQGSEA. CDR3 length equals 14 residues. The CDR3 sequence is CSARDGTGRHEQFF. The CDR3 DNA reads as TGCAGCGCCCGAGACGGGACAGGGAGGCATGAGCAGTTCTTC.

The chain has TRBV29-1 and TRBJ2-2; perhaps TRBD2 as D (5 bases). V was pared by 6 bases and J by 14 bases, with 16 bases between. Germline V gene data show CDR1 as SQVTM and CDR2 as ANQGSEA. This CDR3 has 11 amino acids. CDR3: CSVDLLEGLFF. The CDR3 DNA reads TGCAGCGTCGACCTACTAGAGGGACTGTTTTTT.

The gene calls are TRBV6-1 and TRBJ1-2; D remains ambiguous. Germline-derived CDR1 and CDR2 are MNHNS and SASEGT. Trimming shortened V by 5 bases and J by 4 bases, and 17 bases separated the two germline ends. The length of the CDR3 is 15 residues. CDR3 nucleotide sequence: TGTGCCAGCAGTTACGTATCAACCGGGATCTATGGCTACACCTTC. It specifies CASSYVSTGIYGYTF.

The chain recombines TRBV13 with TRBJ2-1, with 9 bases fitting TRBD2. This CDR3 has 17 residues. V was pared by 4 bases and J by 9 bases, with 16 bases of the junction left unmatched. The germline V gene encodes CDR1 PRHDT and CDR2 FYEKMQ (reference sequence). CDR3 DNA sequence: TGTGCCAGCAGCTCAGGGAGGGGCCTAGCGGGGTACGGTGAGCAGTTCTTC. Translating it yields CASSSGRGLAGYGEQFF.

This clonotype was recorded at least ten times. The gene calls are TRBV12-3 or TRBV12-4 and TRBJ1-5; D might be TRBD1 (6 bases). CDR3 length equals 14 residues. V lost 5 bases and J 4 bases, leaving 12 bases between the germline ends. CDR3 DNA: TGTGCCAGCAGTACCGACAGGCATAATCAGCCCCAGCATTTT. Translation gives CASSTDRHNQPQHF.

This clonotype was seen a few times. This chain connects TRBV28 to TRBJ1-2; D possibly corresponds to TRBD1 (6 bases). Germline V CDR1 and CDR2: MDHEN, SYDVKM. V lost 2 bases and J 7 bases, leaving 14 bases between the germline ends. The CDR3 covers 14 residues. The CDR3: CASSLMGGLGGYTF. The CDR3 bases are TGTGCCAGCAGTTTAATGGGGGGCCTTGGTGGCTACACCTTC.

This clonotype has a count of ten or more. The V call is TRBV12-5, the J call TRBJ2-3, with D unresolved. The V end was cut by 6 bases, the J end by 2 bases, with 18 bases between. Germline V gene sequence: CDR1 LGHNT, CDR2 FRNRAP. This CDR3 has 16 residues. CDR3 sequence reads: CASGPPGPVPTDTQYF. The CDR3 DNA reads as TGTGCTAGTGGACCCCCCGGACCAGTCCCCACAGATACGCAGTATTTT.

To note about this clonotype: One end of the junction varies from germline; a read error may be responsible. The V call is TRBV20-1, the J call TRBJ2-7; 10 positions match TRBD2. CDR1 and CDR2 from the germline V gene are DFQATT and SNEGSKA (reference sequence). This CDR3 has 21 amino acids. CDR3 nucleotides: TGCAGTGCTGGAGATAGGGCAGGGAGGACTAGCGGAGAAAAAATTACCTACGAGCAGTACTTC. Encoded protein: CSAGDRAGRTSGEKITYEQYF.

This clonotype was counted between two and nine times. The gene calls are TRBV3-1 and TRBJ1-5; D ambiguous. The V and J ends lost 9 bases and 2 bases respectively, with 17 bases between them. Germline V gene sequence: CDR1 LGHDT, CDR2 YNNKEL (reference sequence). The CDR3 is 15 residues long. CDR3 DNA sequence: TGTGCCAGTAGTATACCTAAAGCGGGCAATCAGCCCCAGCATTTT. Its translation is CASSIPKAGNQPQHF.

This clonotype was seen more than once but under ten times. This may be a read error: a much more frequent sequence differs by one nucleotide. V is TRBV30 and J is TRBJ1-1, with 7 bases aligning to TRBD1. Per germline, CDR1 GTSNPN and CDR2 SVGIG (reference sequence). The CDR3 runs 13 residues. V dropped 8 bases and J dropped 0; count of bases not matched to a gene: 6. CDR3 DNA sequence: TGTGCCCGGCGGACAGGAATGAACACTGAAGCTTTCTTT. Amino acid sequence: CARRTGMNTEAFF.

This clonotype was picked up many times. This rearrangement joins TRBV7-3 to TRBJ2-2; D might be TRBD2 (6 bases). Per germline, CDR1 SGHTA and CDR2 FQGTGA. Deletions cut 6 bases from V and 5 bases from J, with 16 bases between. CDR3 size: 15 residues. Here the CDR3 reads CASSQFPGGTGELFF. As DNA, the CDR3 is TGTGCCAGCAGTCAGTTCCCCGGAGGGACCGGGGAGCTGTTTTTT.

There are a few counts of this clonotype. The chain has TRBV20-1 and TRBJ2-2, with D unresolved. The CDR3 extends over 12 amino acids. V was cut by 0 bases and J by 8 bases, with 7 bases left in between. The germline CDR1 and CDR2 sequences are DFQATT and SNEGSKA (reference sequence). The CDR3 loop is CSAREVPGELFF. CDR3 in DNA: TGCAGTGCTAGAGAGGTTCCAGGGGAGCTGTTTTTT.

This clonotype appeared many times. The chain joins TRBV2 to TRBJ2-7; TRBD2 might be the D (5 bases). The CDR3 is made up of 11 amino acids. Germline CDR1 SNHLY, CDR2 FYNNEI. The V end lost 7 bases, the J end lost 3 bases, and 7 bases lay between the germline ends. The CDR3 sequence is CASMRDYEQYF. As DNA, the CDR3 is TGTGCCAGCATGAGGGACTACGAGCAGTACTTC.

This clonotype was counted many times. This sequence joins TRBV20-1 and TRBJ2-1, with 8 bases matching TRBD1. The length of the CDR3 is 13 residues. Trimming at V came to 2 bases and at J to 7 bases, leaving 4 bases not matched to a gene. Germline lookup yields CDR1 DFQATT and CDR2 SNEGSKA (reference sequence). This CDR3 is CSARFRTGNEQFF. CDR3 nucleotide sequence: TGCAGTGCTAGATTCCGGACAGGGAATGAGCAGTTCTTC.

The table lists this clonotype with a few counts. The DNA for the CDR3 is TGTGCCAGCAGATTCCTCGGGGGCCGCTCTGGGGCCAACGTCCTGACTTTC. Its protein product is CASRFLGGRSGANVLTF. The chain carries TRBV27 and TRBJ2-6; either TRBD1 or TRBD2 may supply D (6 bases each). This CDR3 has 17 residues. Trimming took 6 bases from V and 0 from J, leaving 15 bases between them. Germline CDR1 MNHEY, CDR2 SMNVEV (reference sequence).

This clonotype came up a few times. The chain is built from TRBV5-1 and TRBJ2-1; D is perhaps TRBD2 (5 bases). The germline V and J ends were trimmed by 1 base and 4 bases, with 24 bases remaining between them. This CDR3 comprises 19 residues. Germline CDR1 is SGHRS and CDR2 is YFSETQ. DNA for the CDR3: TGCGCCAGCAGCTTGCCCCAACCCGTCACTAGAATGGGGTACAATGAGCAGTTCTTC. Residues: CASSLPQPVTRMGYNEQFF.

The table lists this clonotype with a few counts. A clone one base away is much larger, so this may be a read error. The chain's CDR3 is CASSLISVNTVAFF. The CDR3 coding sequence is TGTGCCAGCAGCTTAATTTCGGTGAACACTGTAGCTTTCTTT. V gene TRBV7-2 combines with J gene TRBJ1-1; D is ambiguous. This CDR3 region has 14 residues. Per the germline V gene, CDR1 is SGHTA and CDR2 is FQGNSA.

The chain couples TRBV3-1 to TRBJ2-1, with 8 positions matching TRBD2. Germline V lookup: CDR1 LGHDT, CDR2 YNNKEL (reference sequence). Losses at the gene ends were 1 base for V and 0 bases for J; bases not matched to a gene: 8. CDR3 size: 18 residues. As DNA, the CDR3 is TGTGCCAGCAGCCAAGTAGGAGCGGGAGACAGCTCCTACAATGAGCAGTTCTTC. Its protein is CASSQVGAGDSSYNEQFF.

The V gene is TRBV9, the J gene TRBJ1-2, with a weak D call TRBD1 (6 bases). V was trimmed by 6 bases and J by 0 bases, leaving 18 bases between them. The CDR3 contains 16 residues. Germline V gene sequence: CDR1 SGDLS, CDR2 YYNGEE. The CDR3 DNA follows: TGTGCCAGCACCCGGACAGCCACACCGCCTAACTATGGCTACACCTTC. Amino acids: CASTRTATPPNYGYTF.